This TCR beta chain was recovered during a study of cytomegalovirus exposure and HLA in healthy donors. Study outcomes and limitations: Several of the most significant clusters appeared, in a later analysis, to be linked to common viral pathogens. Some V segments, including TRBV6-2 and TRBV6-3, were excluded as indistinguishable. Prior analysis indicated that the majority of TCR beta V segments exhibited productivity approximately 87% or approximately 30% of the time.

With respect to this clone: Antigen: not known.

The CDR3 runs to 14 residues. Between the trimmed V and J ends, which lost 5 bases and 0 bases, there was a span of 10 bases. The germline V gene has CDR1 MNHEY and CDR2 SVGAGI. This PCR relied on a set of 60 Vbeta primers and 13 Jbeta primers. Here immunoSEQ multiplex PCR was the method, and the copy in TCRdb shows in-frame clones only, minus some. The sample shows 50,000 or so clones, around 68% of them seen only once. This chain links TRBV6-5 with TRBJ1-1, with D hard to call. This sequence originates from a man in his thirties or forties in good health and CMV-seronegative. Sequencing input: PBMCs. CDR3 coding DNA: TGTGCCAGCAGTCAGGACGGGATGAACACTGAAGCTTTCTTT. Residues: CASSQDGMNTEAFF.